This passage covers 17 T cell receptor beta chains from one sample sequenced in a study of blood T cells in healthy people across ages. Together with a sample-barcoded 5' primer, a J-beta primer mix was included in a second PCR lasting about 7 to 12 cycles. MiXCR, run by TCRdb on the 5' RACE reads, gives a single entry per CDR3 protein. The table has about 1.8 million distinct CDR3 sequences, 40% to 55% seen once. Sequencing used blood. The receptors stem from a woman aged 40 to 50 in good health.

With respect to this clonotype: The CDR3 end shows no conserved phenylalanine or tryptophan, and so a read error is likely. The chain has TRBV12-3 or TRBV12-4 and TRBJ1-2, with D unclear. This CDR3 has 13 amino acids. The CDR3 is CASSFNPDYGYTL. CDR3 coding DNA: TGCGCCAGCAGTTTTAATCCAGACTATGGCTACACCTTA.

CDR3 nucleotide sequence: TGCGCCAGCAGCCAAGTTTTGTTAAGGCGGGGGGGAAATAGCTCCTACAATGAGCAGTTCTTC. Amino acid sequence: CASSQVLLRRGGNSSYNEQFF. This chain joins TRBV4-1 and TRBJ2-1; 9 nucleotides align to TRBD2. Germline V gene sequence: CDR1 MGHRA, CDR2 YSYEKL. The CDR3 totals 21 residues. Trimming took 1 base from V and 0 from J; bases not matched to a gene: 16.

The rearrangement uses TRBV7-2 and TRBJ2-4; D unresolved. Germline lookup yields CDR1 SGHTA and CDR2 FQGNSA. Trimming stripped 1 base from V and 5 bases from J, with 6 bases between. The CDR3 covers 13 residues. In DNA, the CDR3 is TGTGCCAGCAGCTTAGTTTCCCAAAACATTCAGTACTTC. Protein: CASSLVSQNIQYF.

This sequence joins TRBV7-9 and TRBJ1-1; D not certain. The CDR3 has 13 residues. CDR1 SEHNR and CDR2 FQNEAQ come from the germline V gene (reference sequence). V gave up 5 bases and J gave up 3 bases, with 10 bases separating them. CDR3 amino acids: CASSRGRDTEAFF. CDR3 coding DNA: TGTGCCAGCAGCCGAGGTCGGGACACTGAAGCTTTCTTT.

The chain couples TRBV9 to TRBJ1-6; the D is unclear. Trimming cost V 0 bases and J 6 bases, with 10 bases left between them. This CDR3 spans 15 amino acids. Germline CDR1 reads SGDLS; CDR2 reads YYNGEE. The CDR3 loop reads CASSVEVAFNSPLHF. The CDR3 region has the DNA TGTGCCAGCAGCGTAGAGGTCGCCTTTAATTCACCCCTCCACTTT. The complete variable domain, with remaining parts taken from reference TRBV9 and TRBJ1-6, reads DSGVTQTPKHLITATGQRVTLRCSPRSGDLSVYWYQQSLDQGLQFLIQYYNGEERAKGNILERFSAQQFPDLHSELNLSSLELGDSALYFCASSVEVAFNSPLHFGNGTRLTVT.

This clonotype has only a few counts. This sequence joins TRBV10-3 and TRBJ1-2; a possible D gene is TRBD1 (6 bases). V lost 7 bases, J lost 3 bases, and 24 bases lay in between. Germline V CDR1 and CDR2: ENHRY, SYGVKD. This CDR3 has 17 amino acids. CDR3 protein: CAIIAGDNPTIDYGYTF. The CDR3 DNA reads TGTGCCATCATAGCAGGGGACAACCCAACCATTGACTATGGCTACACCTTC.

The chain employs TRBV25-1 and TRBJ2-5; D is uncertain. The CDR3 contains 11 residues. Germline values: CDR1 MGHDK, CDR2 SYGVNS. V was cut by 3 bases and J by 7 bases, with 6 bases left in between. For the CDR3, the DNA is TGTGCCAGCAGTGACCCGTGGACCCAGTACTTC. This encodes CASSDPWTQYF.

The chain is built from TRBV7-2 and TRBJ2-5; TRBD2 matches at 10 bases. This CDR3 has 16 residues. Germline V gene sequence: CDR1 SGHTA, CDR2 FQGNSA. J lost 1 base, V lost 1 base, and 3 bases had no gene match. Written as DNA, the CDR3 is TGTGCCAGCAGCTTAGTTACTAGCGGGGTCCAAGAGACCCAGTACTTC. This encodes CASSLVTSGVQETQYF.

This clonotype appeared once. This rearrangement joins TRBV27 to TRBJ2-1; D gene ambiguous. The CDR3 has 15 residues. Germline V gene lookup returns CDR1 MNHEY and CDR2 SMNVEV (reference sequence). V lost 3 bases, J lost 7 bases, and 16 bases lay in between. CDR3 sequence reads: CASSFLRAPRNEQFF. The DNA for the CDR3 is TGTGCCAGCAGTTTCCTCCGGGCCCCGAGGAATGAGCAGTTCTTC.

V gene TRBV9 combines with J gene TRBJ2-5; 8 bases map to TRBD1. Germline CDR1 reads SGDLS; CDR2 reads YYNGEE. The CDR3 is 15 residues long. Losses at the gene ends were 3 bases for V and 5 bases for J; bases not matched to a gene: 9. The CDR3 reads CASSDRDRGPETQYF. The CDR3 DNA reads as TGTGCCAGCAGCGATCGCGACAGGGGACCTGAGACCCAGTACTTC.

Only a few counts were recorded for this clonotype. The chain couples TRBV12-3 or TRBV12-4 to TRBJ2-3; 10 bases are a match to TRBD2. V lost 3 bases, J lost 6 bases, and 9 bases stayed unmatched. The CDR3 length is 16 residues. CDR3 coding DNA: TGTGCCAGCAGTTTCGGGGTAGCGGGGGGAGCGGATACGCAGTATTTT. Its translation: CASSFGVAGGADTQYF.

DNA of the CDR3: TGTGCCAGCAGGGACGGGACAGGGACCTACGAGCAGTACTTC. Its translation is CASRDGTGTYEQYF. The rearrangement uses TRBV6-6 and TRBJ2-7; 9 nucleotides line up with TRBD1. Per germline, CDR1 MNHNY and CDR2 SVGAGI (reference sequence). This CDR3 is 14 amino acids long. V lost 6 bases and J lost 2; bases outside the gene matches: 5.

The chain couples TRBV3-1 to TRBJ2-1; D gene unclear. CDR3 size: 15 residues. Germline CDR1 reads LGHDT; CDR2 reads YNNKEL (reference sequence). The V end lost 0 bases, the J end lost 3 bases, and 9 bases lay between the germline ends. The CDR3 loop reads CASSQDLGGYNEQFF. The DNA of the CDR3 is TGTGCCAGCAGCCAAGATCTAGGTGGCTACAATGAGCAGTTCTTC.

This clonotype was found a few times. The V and J genes are TRBV15 and TRBJ2-7; D might be TRBD1 (6 bases). This CDR3 comprises 14 residues. The V end was cut by 5 bases, the J end by 2 bases, with 13 bases between. The V gene's germline CDR1 is LNHNV and CDR2 YYDKDF (reference sequence). The CDR3 reads CATSRPGQTYEQYF. The CDR3 DNA sequence: TGTGCCACCAGCCGCCCCGGACAGACCTACGAGCAGTACTTC.

V is TRBV6-5 and J is TRBJ2-7; TRBD2 matches 8 bases. V lost 6 bases and J lost 2; bases outside the gene matches: 9. CDR1 is MNHEY, CDR2 SVGAGI, per germline. This CDR3 contains 15 residues. CDR3 DNA: TGTGCCAGCAGACCCCCGGGACTAGGGCCCTACGAGCAGTACTTC. Amino acids: CASRPPGLGPYEQYF.

J is TRBJ2-3 and V is TRBV2; tentative D call: TRBD1 (7 bases). V lost 5 bases and J 2 bases, leaving 23 bases between the germline ends. CDR3 length: 18 residues. Germline loops: CDR1 SNHLY, CDR2 FYNNEI. The CDR3 reads CASSPPPGGLFPTDTQYF. CDR3 bases: TGTGCCAGCAGTCCCCCACCAGGGGGGCTCTTCCCCACAGATACGCAGTATTTT.

The CDR3 bases are TGCAGCGGGATGGGACTAGCGGGGGACAATGAGCAGTTCTTC. Its translation: CSGMGLAGDNEQFF. The chain joins TRBV29-1 to TRBJ2-1; the match to TRBD2 covers 14 bases. Per germline, CDR1 SQVTM and CDR2 ANQGSEA. With V trimmed by 7 bases and J by 5 bases, 4 bases remained unmatched. This CDR3 is built from 14 residues.